These T cell receptor beta chains were read from a single sample in a study of blood T cells in healthy people across ages. TCRdb passed the 5' RACE reads through MiXCR, listing each CDR3 protein once. The repertoire holds 1.4 million or so distinct CDR3 sequences, with roughly two fifths as singletons. Input material: blood. The receptors were sampled from a woman aged 18-29 years in good health. CDR3s include the opening cysteine and the closing phenylalanine or tryptophan. A D gene is named only where the DNA matches it firmly. Rows give clone size only sometimes, using once, few, many, or a class for an expanded clone.

J | V | size | D | DNA | CDR3
TRBJ2-2 | TRBV27 | few | - | TGTGCCAGCAGTTCCCCCGGAGGGGCTGGCACCGGGGAGCTGTTTTTT | CASSSPGGAGTGELFF
TRBJ2-3 | TRBV6-2/TRBV6-3 | - | - | TGTGCCAGCAGTTGGACGGTCACAGATACGCAGTATTTT | CASSWTVTDTQYF
TRBJ2-3 | TRBV30 | - | TRBD2 | TGTGCCTGGACCCGACTAGCGGGAGCATTAGATACGCAGTATTTT | CAWTRLAGALDTQYF
TRBJ1-3 | TRBV11-2 | - | - | TGTGCCAGCAGCTTCAGCTCGTCCAACACCATATATTTT | CASSFSSSNTIYF
TRBJ2-1 | TRBV24-1 | - | TRBD2 | TGTGCCACCAGTGATTTAGCCCTAGCGGGAGTTAGCAATGAGCAGTTCTTC | CATSDLALAGVSNEQFF
TRBJ2-6 | TRBV5-1 | - | TRBD1 | TGCGCCAGCAGCCCGACAGGGGGGTCGCCTGGGGCCAACGTCCTGACTTTC | CASSPTGGSPGANVLTF
TRBJ1-1 | TRBV20-1 | few | - | TGCAGTGGGGCGGGAGGAAGGACTGAAGCTTTCTTT | CSGAGGRTEAFF
TRBJ2-7 | TRBV10-3 | - | TRBD1 | TGTGCCATCAGATCTGACAGGGTTGGAGCTAGCTCCTACGAGCAGTACTTC | CAIRSDRVGASSYEQYF
TRBJ2-5 | TRBV15 | - | TRBD2 | TGTGCCACCGAGCATGGTGCGGGAGTGTTCAGTGAGCAGTACTTC | CATEHGAGVFSEQYF
TRBJ2-3 | TRBV7-2 | - | TRBD2 | TGTGCCAGCAGCCGCCGGACTAGCGGAGCGGATACGCAGTATTTT | CASSRRTSGADTQYF
TRBJ2-5 | TRBV6-5 | few | - | TGTGCCAGCAGTTACCGGACACTGTACCAAGAGACCCAGTACTTC | CASSYRTLYQETQYF
TRBJ2-7 | TRBV7-2 | - | - | TGTGCCAGCAGCTCCCCGGTCTACGAGCAGTACTTC | CASSSPVYEQYF
TRBJ2-5 | TRBV6-6 | - | - | TGTGCCAGCACCTTATTCGGGGGAGAGACCCAGTACTTC | CASTLFGGETQYF
TRBJ2-7 | TRBV20-1 | few | - | TGCAGTGCTAGAGTTGGGGGAGGCTTGGGCACCTACGAGCAGTACTTC | CSARVGGGLGTYEQYF
TRBJ1-2 | TRBV20-1 | - | - | TGCAGTGCTAGCGGAGAGAACTATGGCTACACCTTC | CSASGENYGYTF
TRBJ1-2 | TRBV7-2 | - | - | TGTGCCAGCAGCGTCGGACGCGGCAGCAATGGCTACACCTTC | CASSVGRGSNGYTF
TRBJ2-5 | TRBV20-1 | once | TRBD2 | TGCAGTGCTAGAAGTGGCGTCGGGACTAGCGGGCATATCCAAGAGACCCAGTACTTC | CSARSGVGTSGHIQETQYF
TRBJ1-2 | TRBV7-2 | few | - | TGTGCCAGCAGCTTACTGCGGGGCTGGGGCTACACCTTC | CASSLLRGWGYTF
TRBJ1-3 | TRBV12-3/TRBV12-4 | few | - | TGTGCCAGCAGCCTCGACTCTGGAAACACCATATATTTT | CASSLDSGNTIYF
TRBJ1-2 | TRBV6-6 | - | TRBD1 | TGTGCCAGCAGTTACTTGGGCGGGACAGCCTTTGGCTACACCTTC | CASSYLGGTAFGYTF
TRBJ1-5 | TRBV6-2/TRBV6-3 | - | - | TGTGCCAGCAGTCAAGGCCTCGTAGGCAATCAGCCCCAGCATTTT | CASSQGLVGNQPQHF
TRBJ1-2 | TRBV20-1 | - | TRBD1 | TGCAGTGCTAGAAGTGACAGGGTCTATGGCTGCACCTTC | CSARSDRVYGCTF
TRBJ2-3 | TRBV4-1 | - | - | TGCGCCAGCAGCCAAGAGCAGGGCGCGGCAGATACGCAGTATTTT | CASSQEQGAADTQYF
TRBJ1-2 | TRBV25-1 | - | - | TGTGCCAGCAGTGATTCGGGGTTCGATGGCTACACCTTC | CASSDSGFDGYTF
TRBJ1-4 | TRBV7-2 | few | - | TGTGCCAGCGGAACGAGCGGGACTTATAATGAAAAACTGTTTTTT | CASGTSGTYNEKLFF
TRBJ2-1 | TRBV13 | - | - | TGTGCCTGCAGCCCCCGGGACTGGACTTACAATGAGCAGTTCTTC | CACSPRDWTYNEQFF
TRBJ2-5 | TRBV29-1 | - | - | TGCAGCGTTGTTCCCGGGATTTACAATGAGCAGTACTTC | CSVVPGIYNEQYF
TRBJ2-6 | TRBV20-1 | - | - | TGCAGTGCTGGGAACAGGGAAACTGGGGCCAACGTCCTGACTTTC | CSAGNRETGANVLTF
TRBJ1-6 | TRBV27 | - | - | TGTGCCAGCAGTTTAGGAACAGGTTTTGGGGCACCCCTCCACTTT | CASSLGTGFGAPLHF
TRBJ1-1 | TRBV2 | - | - | TGTGCCAGCAGTGAAGTGGGAGTCACTGAAGCTTTCTTT | CASSEVGVTEAFF
TRBJ2-1 | TRBV10-3 | few | - | TGTGCCATCAGTTGGGGGCACAATGAGCAGTTCTTC | CAISWGHNEQFF
TRBJ2-1 | TRBV30 | many | - | TGTGCCTGGAGTGTACCAGGTCTGGATGAGCAGTTCTTC | CAWSVPGLDEQFF
TRBJ1-5 | TRBV10-3 | few | - | TGTGCCATCAGCCCGGGGGGCAATCAGCCCCAGCATTTT | CAISPGGNQPQHF
TRBJ2-1 | TRBV20-1 | - | - | TGCAGTGCTAAACCTTACTATGAGCAGTTCTTC | CSAKPYYEQFF
TRBJ2-3 | TRBV9 | - | - | TGTGCCAGCAGCGTAGATGTAGGGGTCGTACCCGATACGCAGTATTTT | CASSVDVGVVPDTQYF
TRBJ2-7 | TRBV29-1 | - | - | TGCAGCGTTGAGTCCGCCTCGGGCGAGCAGTACTTC | CSVESASGEQYF
TRBJ2-5 | TRBV29-1 | few | - | TGCAGCGTTGACCGGGGGGCGGATGAGACCCAGTACTTC | CSVDRGADETQYF
TRBJ1-5 | TRBV10-3 | few | TRBD1 | TGTGCCATCAGCGGGACAGGGAATTATAGCAATCAGCCCCAGCATTTT | CAISGTGNYSNQPQHF
TRBJ1-1 | TRBV6-1 | - | - | TGTGCCAGCTTCCCCGGCACGTCTAACACTGAAGCTTTCTTT | CASFPGTSNTEAFF
TRBJ2-3 | TRBV29-1 | - | - | TGCAGCGTTCGACAGTTAGATACGCAGTATTTT | CSVRQLDTQYF